This is a list of T cell receptor beta chains from one sample in a study of T-cell reconstitution after alpha-beta-depleted transplantation in children. TCRdb reanalysed the PCR reads using MiXCR and keeps one entry per CDR3 protein. The sample consists of about 980,000 distinct CDR3 sequences, about 29% of them appearing once. This sample comprised PBMCs, mostly from graft donor cells, obtained 360 days after TCRalphabeta/CD19-depleted stem cell transplant. The receptors come from a boy younger than two who had a stem cell transplant for SCID, so the T cells may come from the graft donor. CDR3s leave out the opening cysteine and the closing phenylalanine or tryptophan.

>TRBV20-1|TRBJ2-1
SASQRDEQF
>TRBV5-1|TRBJ1-2
ASSCVVENRAYGYT
>TRBV20-1|TRBJ2-1
SAREWGQGGYNEQF
>TRBV5-1|TRBJ2-1
ASSLVQEDNEQF
>TRBV7-9|TRBJ2-5
ASSWDPGVEETQY
>TRBV6-5|TRBJ2-5
ASSYGGGETQY
>TRBV7-9|TRBJ1-5
ASSLGTGGRNQPQH
>TRBV20-1|TRBJ1-2
SARDPTGFGYT
>TRBV12-3/TRBV12-4|TRBJ2-1
ASTPGTGGSDEQF
>TRBV11-2|TRBJ2-1
ASSLGRLAGLSYNEQF
>TRBV7-2|TRBJ2-5
ASSFKSAGETQY
>TRBV3-1|TRBJ2-1
ASSPVRGDPYNEQF
>TRBV12-3/TRBV12-4|TRBJ1-1
ASTQNTEAF
>TRBV29-1|TRBJ2-7
SVGDFGWGEQY
>TRBV10-3|TRBJ2-3
AISQAGGLTDTQY
>TRBV7-2|TRBJ2-5
ASSSWVGQGRETQY
>TRBV18|TRBJ2-5
ASSPPAETQY
>TRBV6-5|TRBJ2-2
ASSSITGELF
>TRBV12-3/TRBV12-4|TRBJ1-3
ASSFYASRNTIY
>TRBV12-3/TRBV12-4|TRBJ2-5
ASSTYSKRETQY
>TRBV6-2/TRBV6-3|TRBJ2-5
ASRPDFRDRAETQY
>TRBV15|TRBJ2-2
ATSRDRSSGELF